These 17 T cell receptor beta chains originate from one sample sequenced in a study of cytomegalovirus exposure and HLA in healthy donors (dated by TCRdb to about 2017). The protocol used for the library was the immunoSEQ multiplex PCR assay. This is the immuneACCESS table as TCRdb keeps it, with only in-frame sequences that have V and J called. A part of the clones is gone; compared with another copy, unresolved V genes explain less than half, and the rest is unexplained. The sample data list roughly 260,000 clones, and around 91% of these were observed just once. Jointly, the top ten make up 0.35% to 0.45% of the sample. The source material was PBMCs. The receptors come from a woman aged 18-29 years in good health and CMV-seronegative.

The J gene is TRBJ1-5, the V gene TRBV15; 7 nucleotides agree with TRBD1. This CDR3 contains 19 residues. V lost 0 bases to trimming and J lost 6 bases; unmatched junction nucleotides: 17. Germline lookup yields CDR1 LNHNV and CDR2 YYDKDF (reference sequence). CDR3 sequence (DNA): TGTGCCACCAGCAGAGATCCCCCAGGGGGTATAAGCAGTGGTCAGCCCCAGCATTTT. Its protein is CATSRDPPGGISSGQPQHF.

V usage is TRBV14 and J usage is TRBJ1-6; TRBD1 might be the D (5 bases). V was pared by 4 bases and J by 6 bases, with 10 bases between. Germline values: CDR1 SGHDN, CDR2 FVKESK. This CDR3 has 14 residues. CDR3 in DNA: TGTGCCAGCAGCCTCAGCGGGGGTAATTCACCCCTCCACTTT. It yields the protein CASSLSGGNSPLHF.

V and J are TRBV14 and TRBJ2-3, with TRBD2 matching 10 bases. The CDR3 runs 15 residues. J lost 4 bases, V lost 3 bases, and 4 bases had no gene match. Germline V gives CDR1 SGHDN, CDR2 FVKESK. The CDR3 coding sequence is TGTGCCAGCAGCCAGATACTAGCGGGGTCAGATACGCAGTATTTT. This codes for CASSQILAGSDTQYF.

The rearrangement links TRBV28 to TRBJ2-3; a possible D gene is TRBD2 (5 bases). Germline CDR1 is MDHEN and CDR2 is SYDVKM. The CDR3 has 14 residues. V gave up 5 bases and J gave up 1 base, with 10 bases separating them. CDR3 sequence: CASSQRLRTDTQYF. CDR3 bases: TGTGCCAGCAGTCAACGACTACGCACAGATACGCAGTATTTT.

The chain recombines TRBV27 with TRBJ1-3; TRBD1 matches at 7 bases. This CDR3 spans 17 amino acids. V dropped 4 bases and J dropped 2; count of bases not matched to a gene: 11. Germline V CDR1 and CDR2: MNHEY, SMNVEV (reference sequence). The CDR3 DNA is TGTGCCAGCAGTTCCCTAAAGACAGGGCCGCCTGGAAACACCATATATTTT. Protein sequence: CASSSLKTGPPGNTIYF.

Concerning this clone: An end of the junction does not agree with germline; a read error may underlie this. The gene calls are TRBV7-7 and TRBJ2-5; 10 bases are shared with TRBD1. The CDR3 has 16 residues. In germline, CDR1 is SSHAT, CDR2 FNYEAQ (reference sequence). CDR3 sequence: CASSRLDRGNQETQYF. Here the CDR3 DNA reads TGTGCTAGCAGCCGACTGGACAGGGGGAACCAAGAGACCCAGTACTTC.

On this clone itself: At the DNA level, this CDR3 is encoded by other sequences in the same sample as well. The J gene is TRBJ2-5, the V gene TRBV5-1; tentative D call: TRBD1 (6 bases). The CDR3 spans 15 residues. The V and J ends lost 4 bases and 2 bases respectively, with 15 bases between them. Per germline, CDR1 SGHRS and CDR2 YFSETQ. CDR3 nucleotides: TGCGCCAGCAGCCTGGGCGGACAGCATCAAGAGACCCAGTACTTC. Protein: CASSLGGQHQETQYF.

This sequence joins TRBV11-2 and TRBJ2-5; TRBD2 is a possible D gene (5 bases). The CDR3 is 16 amino acids. The germline V gene encodes CDR1 SGHAT and CDR2 FQNNGV. V was trimmed by 0 bases and J by 2 bases, leaving 13 bases between them. The CDR3 spells CASSLEPSQVQETQYF. The CDR3 DNA reads TGTGCCAGCAGCTTAGAGCCTAGCCAAGTACAAGAGACCCAGTACTTC.

This clone was recorded only once. The gene calls are TRBV11-2 and TRBJ1-4; weak D call: TRBD1 (6 bases). Trimming pared 3 bases from V and 8 bases from J, leaving 13 bases between. The CDR3 is 14 residues long. Germline loops: CDR1 SGHAT, CDR2 FQNNGV. DNA of the CDR3: TGTGCCAGCAGCTTTTCAGGGGTTGTGGAAAAACTGTTTTTT. Protein sequence: CASSFSGVVEKLFF.

The rearrangement joins TRBV4-3 to TRBJ2-7, with 8 bases fitting TRBD1. Trimming took 0 bases from V and 3 from J; bases not matched to a gene: 4. Germline V gene data show CDR1 as LGHNA and CDR2 as YSLEER. The CDR3 extends over 15 amino acids. The CDR3 nucleotides read TGCGCCAGCAGCCAAGATAGACAGGGGAGCTACGAGCAGTACTTC. Amino acid sequence: CASSQDRQGSYEQYF.

The V call is TRBV5-8, the J call TRBJ2-2; D perhaps matches TRBD2 (7 bases). From germline, CDR1 is SGHTS and CDR2 YDEGEE. The CDR3 is 14 residues long. V was pared by 5 bases and J by 6 bases, with 14 bases between. The CDR3 sequence is CASRNREGAGELFF. The CDR3 nucleotides read TGTGCCAGCAGGAACAGGGAGGGAGCCGGGGAGCTGTTTTTT.

This chain connects TRBV11-2 to TRBJ1-1; D possibly corresponds to TRBD1 (6 bases). CDR1 SGHAT and CDR2 FQNNGV come from the germline V gene. This CDR3 is 13 amino acids long. V lost 2 bases, J lost 10 bases, and 14 bases lay in between. CDR3 coding DNA: TGTGCCAGCAGCTTACCTACAGGGTATAGAGCTTTCTTT. Its translation: CASSLPTGYRAFF. Supplemented by reference TRBV11-2 and TRBJ1-1, the full variable domain reads EAGVAQSPRYKIIEKRQSVAFWCNPISGHATLYWYQQILGQGPKLLIQFQNNGVVDDSQLPKDRFSAERLKGVDSTLKIQPAKLEDSAVYLCASSLPTGYRAFFGQGTRLTVV.

V and J are TRBV28 and TRBJ1-6, with D uncertain. The CDR3 runs to 15 residues. Trimming removed 1 base from V and 0 bases from J, with 4 bases in between. Germline V gene lookup returns CDR1 MDHEN and CDR2 SYDVKM. The CDR3 is CASSLYSSYNSPLHF. CDR3 nucleotides: TGTGCCAGCAGTTTATATAGCTCCTATAATTCACCCCTCCACTTT. The full variable domain, in which reference TRBV28 and TRBJ1-6 provide the parts outside the CDR3, is DVKVTQSSRYLVKRTGEKVFLECVQDMDHENMFWYRQDPGLGLRLIYFSYDVKMKEKGDIPEGYSVSREKKERFSLILESASTNQTSMYLCASSLYSSYNSPLHFGNGTRLTVT.

This clone has just a few counts. V usage is TRBV5-1 and J usage is TRBJ1-1; 7 bases line up with TRBD1. This CDR3 comprises 16 residues. The V and J ends lost 0 bases and 4 bases, in that order; junction bases with no gene match: 9. Germline CDR1 SGHRS, CDR2 YFSETQ. The CDR3 here is CASSLDERTGPTEAFF. CDR3 nucleotides: TGCGCCAGCAGCTTGGACGAGAGGACAGGCCCCACTGAAGCTTTCTTT.

The genes are TRBV7-7 and TRBJ2-2, with TRBD2 matching over 8 bases. Trimming took 5 bases from V and 6 from J; bases not matched to a gene: 14. Germline CDR1 reads SSHAT; CDR2 reads FNYEAQ (reference sequence). The length of the CDR3 is 17 residues. This CDR3 reads CASSPRGIAGLAGELFF. CDR3 in DNA: TGTGCCAGCAGCCCCCGGGGAATAGCGGGGTTGGCCGGGGAGCTGTTTTTT.

The V and J genes are TRBV6-5 and TRBJ1-1, with D unclear. CDR1 is MNHEY, CDR2 SVGAGI, per germline. Trimming took off 6 bases at V and 8 bases at J, with 13 bases between the two ends. The CDR3 contains 12 residues. Here the CDR3 DNA reads TGTGCCAGCAGGCAGCGAGACGAGGAAGCTTTCTTT. Translating it yields CASRQRDEEAFF.

There are a few counts of this clone. The J gene is TRBJ1-2, the V gene TRBV11-2; 11 bases agree with TRBD1. Trimming took 5 bases from V and 0 from J; bases not matched to a gene: 11. This CDR3 has 18 amino acids. The germline V gene has CDR1 SGHAT and CDR2 FQNNGV. CDR3 nucleotide sequence: TGTGCCAGCAGCCCCAACCGGGACAGGGGGTGGACTAACTATGGCTACACCTTC. As protein: CASSPNRDRGWTNYGYTF.